This T cell receptor beta chain is from a study of cytomegalovirus exposure and HLA in healthy donors. Background on the study: About 85 million unique TCRs from HLA-typed donors were held in an early release of data.

With respect to this clone: What it binds is unknown.

Findings and limits, study-wide: Previously analyzed data showed that most TCR beta V segments were productive at a frequency of about 87% or about 30%. The authors reported that TCR beta sequences could predict HLA-A and HLA-B alleles. These predictions were accurate for most subjects in the first cohort.

The CDR3 extends over 17 amino acids. With 7 bases clipped from V and 4 bases from J, the junction kept 17 bases outside the gene matches. Germline V gene lookup returns CDR1 LNHDA and CDR2 SQIVND (reference sequence). In the PCR, 60 Vbeta and 13 Jbeta primers were used. Original processing methods: An analysis performed later counted roughly 79 million unique TCR beta chains (roughly 11 million of them shared). TCRdb's table, derived via immunoSEQ multiplex PCR, lists solely in-frame clones and lacks some. V and J calls plus clone size are reproduced from that table; the DNA served to infer D and trimming. The repertoire holds roughly 80,000 clones, 75% to 85% seen once, with roughly 3.5% in the top ten.

The material sequenced was PBMCs. The chain joins TRBV19 to TRBJ1-1; TRBD1 matches 8 bases. The receptor was isolated from a man aged 40-49 years in good health and CMV-seronegative. This CDR3 is CASTPARWTGSFTEAFF. The DNA of the CDR3 is TGTGCCAGTACCCCGGCACGGTGGACAGGGAGTTTCACTGAAGCTTTCTTT.